What follows are 16 T cell receptor beta chains derived from one specimen sequenced in a study of T cell clusters in autoimmune cytopenias. About 37,500 genome equivalents of blood DNA were amplified for TRB. TRB was amplified by touch-down multiplex PCR, primer pools A and B combined. TCRdb re-called the multiplex PCR reads and gives one entry per CDR3 protein, without DNA. This sample contains 1,300 to 1,500 distinct CDR3 sequences. The specimen sequenced was peripheral blood. These receptors came from a human donor with an autoimmune cytopenia or autoimmune hepatitis (not recorded which).

By frequency, this clonotype registers medium-sized. The rearrangement links TRBV7-2 to TRBJ1-2; without DNA, the TCRdb call of TRBD1 cannot be checked. Per the germline V gene, CDR1 is SGHTA and CDR2 is FQGNSA. CDR3 size: 14 residues. CDR3 region: CASSLGQGNYGYTF.

This clonotype registers medium-sized by frequency. The V call is TRBV5-5, the J call TRBJ2-7. Germline values: CDR1 SGHKS, CDR2 YYEKEE (reference sequence). The CDR3 contains 13 residues. This CDR3 reads CASSLNTAYEQYF.

Considering frequency, this clonotype is medium-sized. V is TRBV20-1 and J is TRBJ2-2. Germline assignment: CDR1 DFQATT and CDR2 SNEGSKA (reference sequence). The CDR3 is 11 residues long. CDR3 sequence reads: CSARRAGELFF.

In terms of frequency, this clonotype is large. The chain links TRBV6-1 to TRBJ1-1; TCRdb's D call of TRBD1 is untestable without DNA. CDR1 and CDR2 from the germline V gene are MNHNS and SASEGT. The CDR3 length is 12 residues. The CDR3 reads CASGVGGPEAFF.

In terms of frequency, this clonotype is medium-sized (0.01 to 0.1%). This chain links TRBV12-3 or TRBV12-4 with TRBJ1-2; TCRdb outputs TRBD1, but without DNA this stays unchecked. The CDR3 runs to 14 residues. The CDR3 is CASSFGRGNYGYTF.

V and J are TRBV6-5 and TRBJ2-3; the D call of TRBD2 rests on TCRdb alone, since no DNA is present to check it. Germline CDR1 and CDR2: MNHEY and SVGAGI. This CDR3 is built from 15 residues. CDR3 amino acids: CASRPSGGLTDTQYF.

The chain joins TRBV5-1 to TRBJ2-1. The CDR3 is 13 residues long. CDR1 is SGHRS and CDR2 is YFSETQ in the germline V gene. This CDR3 is CASSLDIYNEQFF. Using reference TRBV5-1 and TRBJ2-1 for the parts outside the CDR3, the full variable domain is KAGVTQTPRYLIKTRGQQVTLSCSPISGHRSVSWYQQTPGQGLQFLFEYFSETQRNKGNFPGRFSGRQFSNSRSEMNVSTLELGDSALYLCASSLDIYNEQFFGPGTRLTVL.

Its frequency marks this clonotype as medium-sized. The J gene is TRBJ1-1, the V gene TRBV5-6; absent DNA, TCRdb's TRBD1 call cannot be checked. From germline, CDR1 is SGHDT and CDR2 YYEEEE. The CDR3 extends over 16 amino acids. CDR3 in amino acids: CASSLGGDPGDTEAFF.

The chain uses TRBV12-3 or TRBV12-4 and TRBJ1-1; there is no DNA to check the TCRdb D call of TRBD1. The CDR3 has 14 amino acids. The chain's CDR3 is CASSLARGLAEAFF.

According to its frequency, this clonotype is medium-sized. The gene calls are TRBV6-5 and TRBJ1-2; the D call of TRBD1 rests on TCRdb alone, since no DNA is present to check it. CDR1 and CDR2 from the germline V gene are MNHEY and SVGAGI. The CDR3 has 15 amino acids. This CDR3 reads CASRSTGEMNYGYTF.

The rearrangement joins TRBV4-1 to TRBJ2-1; lacking DNA, the TRBD1 call made by TCRdb goes unchecked. This CDR3 region has 13 residues. In germline, CDR1 is MGHRA, CDR2 YSYEKL. Here the CDR3 reads CASGQGAVDEQFF.

Measured by frequency, this clonotype is medium-sized. This chain connects TRBV18 to TRBJ1-2; TCRdb's D call, TRBD1, is unchecked because there is no DNA. The CDR3 loop spans 13 amino acids. Germline values: CDR1 KGHSH, CDR2 LQKENI. The CDR3 spells CASSPGAGHGYTF. The variable domain in full, completed from reference TRBV18 and TRBJ1-2, reads NAGVMQNPRHLVRRRGQEARLRCSPMKGHSHVYWYRQLPEEGLKFMVYLQKENIIDESGMPKERFSAEFPKEGPSILRIQQVVRGDSAAYFCASSPGAGHGYTFGSGTRLTVV.

The rearrangement joins TRBV20-1 to TRBJ2-5; the D gene TCRdb calls, TRBD2, cannot be checked with no DNA. Germline V CDR1 and CDR2: DFQATT, SNEGSKA (reference sequence). The CDR3 covers 17 residues. The CDR3 sequence is CSARDPLSGPDQETQYF.

J is TRBJ1-2 and V is TRBV7-9; TCRdb calls TRBD1, which cannot be checked without DNA. The CDR3 sequence is 13 residues long. Germline assignment: CDR1 SEHNR and CDR2 FQNEAQ (reference sequence). This CDR3 is CASSFTGAYGYTF.

The chain is built from TRBV13 and TRBJ2-1; TCRdb's D call of TRBD1 is untestable without DNA. This CDR3 contains 13 residues. Germline values: CDR1 PRHDT, CDR2 FYEKMQ (reference sequence). CDR3 amino acids: CASSLLGVHEQFF. The full variable domain, in which reference TRBV13 and TRBJ2-1 provide the parts outside the CDR3, is AAGVIQSPRHLIKEKRETATLKCYPIPRHDTVYWYQQGPGQDPQFLISFYEKMQSDKGSIPDRFSAQQFSDYHSELNMSSLELGDSALYFCASSLLGVHEQFFGPGTRLTVL.

This clonotype is identified as medium-sized from frequency. The V call is TRBV12-3 or TRBV12-4, the J call TRBJ2-1; TCRdb's D call, TRBD1, is unchecked because there is no DNA. The CDR3 is 14 amino acids. The CDR3 reads CASSYTGGLPQQFF.